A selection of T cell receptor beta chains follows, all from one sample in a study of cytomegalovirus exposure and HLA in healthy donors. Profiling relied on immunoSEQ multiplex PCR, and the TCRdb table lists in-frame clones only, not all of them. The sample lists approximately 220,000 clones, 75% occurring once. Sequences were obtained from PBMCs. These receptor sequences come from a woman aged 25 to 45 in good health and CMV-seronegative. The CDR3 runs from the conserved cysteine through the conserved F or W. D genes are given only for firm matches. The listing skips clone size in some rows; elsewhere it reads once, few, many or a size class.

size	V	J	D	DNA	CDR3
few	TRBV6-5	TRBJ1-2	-	TGTGCCAGCAGTGAAGCGGAGAACTATGGCTACACCTTC	CASSEAENYGYTF
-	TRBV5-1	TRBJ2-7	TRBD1	TGCGCCAGCAGCTTGACAGGGGGCGCGGGGGAGCAGTACTTC	CASSLTGGAGEQYF
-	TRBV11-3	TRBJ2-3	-	TGTGCCAGCAGCTTAGCCCGTACTGCGGATACGCAGTATTTT	CASSLARTADTQYF
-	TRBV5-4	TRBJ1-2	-	TGTGCCAGCAGCTTCTACGGACAGTTCGGCGGCTACACCTTC	CASSFYGQFGGYTF
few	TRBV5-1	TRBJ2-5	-	TGCGCCAGCAGCTTGGGCCAGATCCAAGAGACCCAGTACTTC	CASSLGQIQETQYF
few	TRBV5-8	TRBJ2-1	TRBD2	TGTGCCAGCACCCGTAGAGGGACTAGCGGCTTCAATGAGCAGTTCTTC	CASTRRGTSGFNEQFF
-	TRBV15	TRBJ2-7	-	TGTGCCACCAGCAGAGGTGACAGCCCCTACGAGCAGTACTTC	CATSRGDSPYEQYF
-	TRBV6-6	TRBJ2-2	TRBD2	TGTGCCAGCAGTTTAGCGGGGGCCCTGAACACCGGGGAGCTGTTTTTT	CASSLAGALNTGELFF
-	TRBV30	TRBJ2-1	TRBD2	TGTGCCTGGAGCGGGACTAGCGGGGGACCTAGTGAGCAGTTCTTC	CAWSGTSGGPSEQFF
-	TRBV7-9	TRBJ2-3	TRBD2	TGTGCCAGCAGCCAACAAATCAGCGGGAGTGGAACAGATACGCAGTATTTT	CASSQQISGSGTDTQYF
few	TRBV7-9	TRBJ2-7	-	TGTGCCAGCAGCTTACGTGGAGGGGCAGGCGAGCAGTACTTC	CASSLRGGAGEQYF
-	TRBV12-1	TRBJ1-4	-	TGTGCCAGCAGCCATGTTGCCGTCCCCGGGACAGGGTTTGAAAAACTGTTTTTT	CASSHVAVPGTGFEKLFF
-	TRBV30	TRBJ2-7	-	TGTGCCTGGAGTCCTAGAGTTGGGGGCTCTTACGAGCAGTACTTC	CAWSPRVGGSYEQYF
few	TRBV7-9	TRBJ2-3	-	TGTGCCAGCAGCTTTCCGGGGGTTGATACGCAGTATTTT	CASSFPGVDTQYF
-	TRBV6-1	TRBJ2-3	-	TGTGCCAGCGCCCCGGACTCCCAGCCAGATACGCAGTATTTT	CASAPDSQPDTQYF
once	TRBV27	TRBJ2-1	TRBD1	TGTGCCAGCAGAAGTCTCACAGGGGCCGAATTTAGGAATGAGCAGTTCTTC	CASRSLTGAEFRNEQFF
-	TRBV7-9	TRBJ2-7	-	TGTGCCAGCAGCCCCCGGGTCCGAGGGGGAGAGCAGTACTTC	CASSPRVRGGEQYF
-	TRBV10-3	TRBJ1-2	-	TGTGCCATCCTAGAAGAGAGGTCGGATAACTATGGCTACACCTTC	CAILEERSDNYGYTF
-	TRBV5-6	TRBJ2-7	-	TGTGCCAGCAGCTTGATCGGGGGAGGATACGAGCAGTACTTC	CASSLIGGGYEQYF
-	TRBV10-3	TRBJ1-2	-	TGTGCCATCAGCCCTCCGCCCGAAGGGGTCTATGGCTACACCTTC	CAISPPPEGVYGYTF
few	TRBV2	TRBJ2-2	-	TGTGCCAGCAGTGAAGCGCTTCGAGGGCGCGGCGGGGAGCTGTTTTTT	CASSEALRGRGGELFF
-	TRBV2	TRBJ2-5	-	TGTGCCAGCAGCAACTACGGGGGGCGAGAGACCCAGTACTTC	CASSNYGGRETQYF
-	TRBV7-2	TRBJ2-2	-	TGTGCCAGCAGCATCGGGGGACAGACAACCGGGGAGCTGTTTTTT	CASSIGGQTTGELFF
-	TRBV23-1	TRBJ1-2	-	TGCGCCAGCGGGTATTTCGACAGCACACCTAACTATGGCTACACCTTC	CASGYFDSTPNYGYTF
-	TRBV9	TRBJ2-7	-	TGTGCCAGCAGCGTTGATCACGTAGCTTCCTACGAGCAGTACTTC	CASSVDHVASYEQYF
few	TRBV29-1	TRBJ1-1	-	TGCAGCGTTGAAAGAGGGAGAGGCACTGAAGCTTTCTTT	CSVERGRGTEAFF
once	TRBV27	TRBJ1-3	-	TGTGCCAGCAGTCCACACATCTCTGGAAACACCATATATTTT	CASSPHISGNTIYF
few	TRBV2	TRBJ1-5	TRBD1	TGTGCCAGCAGTCGGGACAGCCCGGCCCAGCATTTT	CASSRDSPAQHF
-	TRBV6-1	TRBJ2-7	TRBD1	TGTGCCAGCAGTATCGGGACAGGGGCATTCTACGAGCAGTACTTC	CASSIGTGAFYEQYF
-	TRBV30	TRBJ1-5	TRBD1	TGTGCCTGGAGTACGGGACAGGGGGATCAGCCCCAGCATTTT	CAWSTGQGDQPQHF
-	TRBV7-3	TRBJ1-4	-	TGTGCCAGCAGCTTAACAGGGAGGAGTGAAAAACTGTTTTTT	CASSLTGRSEKLFF
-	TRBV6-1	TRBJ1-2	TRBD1	TGTGCCAGCACCGAGGGGAGGTCAGGGGGCTATGGCTACACCTTC	CASTEGRSGGYGYTF